The rows below give T cell receptor beta chains drawn from one sample of a study of patients and donors after allogeneic stem cell transplantation. MiXCR, applied by TCRdb to the RT-PCR reads, yields one record per CDR3 protein. The sample comprises about 160,000 distinct CDR3 sequences, 20% to 25% of which are singletons, and more than 25% rests with the top ten. Sequenced material: blood, either unsorted or a sorted T cell fraction (not recorded which). The receptors derive from a human donor who was either an allogeneic HSCT recipient or a stem cell or donor lymphocyte infusion donor (not recorded which). It is not recorded whose cells these are; they may come from a transplant donor. CDR3s include the opening cysteine and the closing phenylalanine or tryptophan. Each record gives: CDR3 protein, CDR3 DNA, V gene, clone size, D gene, J gene. A D gene is named only where the DNA matches it firmly. Rows give clone size only sometimes, using once, few, many, or a class for an expanded clone.

CDR3 protein: CAISESAASTDTQYF
CDR3 DNA: TGTGCCATCAGTGAGTCAGCGGCTAGCACAGATACGCAGTATTTT
V gene: TRBV10-3
clone size: NA
D gene: NA
J gene: TRBJ2-3

CDR3 protein: CASAIWENTEAFF
CDR3 DNA: TGTGCCAGCGCCATCTGGGAGAACACTGAAGCTTTCTTT
V gene: TRBV2
clone size: once
D gene: NA
J gene: TRBJ1-1

CDR3 protein: CASSVRAGPKQGSSGNTIYF
CDR3 DNA: TGTGCCAGCAGTGTTCGCGCAGGTCCAAAACAAGGGTCCTCTGGAAACACCATATATTTT
V gene: TRBV2
clone size: few
D gene: NA
J gene: TRBJ1-3

CDR3 protein: CATGTGGTDTQYF
CDR3 DNA: TGTGCCACCGGGACAGGGGGCACAGATACGCAGTATTTT
V gene: TRBV24-1
clone size: few
D gene: TRBD1
J gene: TRBJ2-3

CDR3 protein: CSVEDLRGIRSHEQYF
CDR3 DNA: TGCAGCGTTGAAGATCTCCGGGGGATAAGGTCCCACGAGCAGTACTTC
V gene: TRBV29-1
clone size: NA
D gene: NA
J gene: TRBJ2-7

CDR3 protein: CASSFNEEDSPTYGYTF
CDR3 DNA: TGCGCCAGCAGCTTTAACGAGGAGGATTCACCTACCTATGGCTACACCTTC
V gene: TRBV5-1
clone size: few
D gene: NA
J gene: TRBJ1-2

CDR3 protein: CASGRTVNTEAFF
CDR3 DNA: TGTGCCAGCGGCCGGACAGTGAACACTGAAGCTTTCTTT
V gene: TRBV12-3/TRBV12-4
clone size: few
D gene: NA
J gene: TRBJ1-1

CDR3 protein: CASSRYQEPQHF
CDR3 DNA: TGTGCCAGCAGTAGATATCAGGAGCCCCAGCATTTT
V gene: TRBV7-2
clone size: many
D gene: NA
J gene: TRBJ1-5

CDR3 protein: CSGKTNVWRFEQFF
CDR3 DNA: TGCAGCGGAAAGACGAACGTTTGGCGTTTTGAGCAGTTCTTC
V gene: TRBV29-1
clone size: NA
D gene: NA
J gene: TRBJ2-1

CDR3 protein: CASSFESPEKLFF
CDR3 DNA: TGCGCCAGCAGCTTCGAATCCCCCGAAAAACTGTTTTTT
V gene: TRBV5-1
clone size: NA
D gene: NA
J gene: TRBJ1-4

CDR3 protein: CASSSIRESGTYEQYF
CDR3 DNA: TGCGCCAGCAGCTCGATTAGGGAAAGCGGTACCTACGAGCAGTACTTC
V gene: TRBV5-1
clone size: few
D gene: NA
J gene: TRBJ2-7

CDR3 protein: CASGVDRVVPGAFF
CDR3 DNA: TGTGCTAGTGGTGTGGACAGGGTTGTTCCAGGGGCTTTCTTT
V gene: TRBV12-5
clone size: many
D gene: TRBD1
J gene: TRBJ1-1

CDR3 protein: CASSRDLANYGYTF
CDR3 DNA: TGTGCCAGCAGCCGGGACCTAGCTAACTATGGCTACACCTTC
V gene: TRBV14
clone size: NA
D gene: NA
J gene: TRBJ1-2

CDR3 protein: CASSSSLRGYYGYTF
CDR3 DNA: TGTGCCAGCAGTTCGTCCCTCAGGGGCTACTATGGCTACACCTTC
V gene: TRBV27
clone size: few
D gene: NA
J gene: TRBJ1-2

CDR3 protein: CASSTAAWPGTEAFF
CDR3 DNA: TGTGCCAGCAGCACGGCGGCGTGGCCGGGCACTGAAGCTTTCTTT
V gene: TRBV7-9
clone size: NA
D gene: NA
J gene: TRBJ1-1

CDR3 protein: CASSLIRGDNNSPLHF
CDR3 DNA: TGCGCCAGCAGCTTGATACGGGGGGATAATAATTCACCCCTCCACTTT
V gene: TRBV5-1
clone size: few
D gene: NA
J gene: TRBJ1-6

CDR3 protein: CASSLVLAGGSSYNEQFF
CDR3 DNA: TGTGCCAGCAGCTTAGTACTAGCGGGGGGAAGCTCCTACAATGAGCAGTTCTTC
V gene: TRBV7-8
clone size: NA
D gene: TRBD2
J gene: TRBJ2-1

CDR3 protein: CASSAPGQGEETQYF
CDR3 DNA: TGCGCCAGCAGCGCACCGGGACAGGGTGAAGAGACCCAGTACTTC
V gene: TRBV5-1
clone size: few
D gene: TRBD1
J gene: TRBJ2-5

CDR3 protein: CASSLLRSETQYF
CDR3 DNA: TGTGCCAGCAGTTTATTGAGGTCAGAGACCCAGTACTTC
V gene: TRBV12-3/TRBV12-4
clone size: NA
D gene: NA
J gene: TRBJ2-5

CDR3 protein: CASSYRTGDKAFF
CDR3 DNA: TGCGCCAGCAGCTACCGGACAGGGGATAAAGCTTTCTTT
V gene: TRBV5-1
clone size: NA
D gene: TRBD1
J gene: TRBJ1-1

CDR3 protein: CASSPLPYEQYF
CDR3 DNA: TGTGCCAGCAGCCCCCTCCCCTACGAGCAGTACTTC
V gene: TRBV28
clone size: NA
D gene: NA
J gene: TRBJ2-7

CDR3 protein: CSARLDPTNEKLFF
CDR3 DNA: TGCAGTGCTAGACTCGATCCAACTAATGAAAAACTGTTTTTT
V gene: TRBV20-1
clone size: NA
D gene: NA
J gene: TRBJ1-4

CDR3 protein: CASSLVPSLPYEQYF
CDR3 DNA: TGTGCCAGCAGCTTAGTCCCGAGCCTCCCCTACGAGCAGTACTTC
V gene: TRBV7-9
clone size: NA
D gene: NA
J gene: TRBJ2-7

CDR3 protein: CASTTQGNQPQHF
CDR3 DNA: TGTGCCAGCACCACCCAGGGAAATCAGCCCCAGCATTTT
V gene: TRBV7-8
clone size: few
D gene: NA
J gene: TRBJ1-5

CDR3 protein: CASSYYYSNQPQHF
CDR3 DNA: TGTGCCAGCAGTTACTATTATAGCAATCAGCCCCAGCATTTT
V gene: TRBV27
clone size: few
D gene: NA
J gene: TRBJ1-5

CDR3 protein: CASSLVGAGPNYGYTF
CDR3 DNA: TGTGCCAGCAGCTTAGTGGGTGCGGGACCTAACTATGGCTACACCTTC
V gene: TRBV7-9
clone size: NA
D gene: NA
J gene: TRBJ1-2

CDR3 protein: CASSLEQGYGYTF
CDR3 DNA: TGCGCCAGCAGCTTGGAACAGGGCTATGGCTACACCTTC
V gene: TRBV5-1
clone size: many
D gene: NA
J gene: TRBJ1-2

CDR3 protein: CASTNKREQGVLYGYTF
CDR3 DNA: TGTGCCAGCACAAATAAGAGGGAGCAGGGGGTCCTCTATGGCTACACCTTC
V gene: TRBV7-2
clone size: NA
D gene: TRBD1
J gene: TRBJ1-2

CDR3 protein: CASSFQGIDGYTF
CDR3 DNA: TGCGCCAGCAGCTTCCAGGGGATTGATGGCTACACCTTC
V gene: TRBV5-1
clone size: NA
D gene: NA
J gene: TRBJ1-2